This T cell receptor beta chain was sequenced during a study of cytomegalovirus exposure and HLA in healthy donors. Study context: Out of around 360 genotyped donors, roughly 80% belonged to the Caucasian-associated ancestry cluster.

With 60 Vbeta and 13 Jbeta primers, the PCR was carried out. Profiling relied on immunoSEQ multiplex PCR, and the TCRdb table lists in-frame clones only, not all of them. The listing records roughly 46,000 clones. Remarks on this clone: The target antigen is unknown.

Findings and limits, study-wide: Rates of TCR association differed by HLA locus in a later analysis, with DRB1 highest and HLA-C lowest. There were some public TCRs occurring in many donors, but most TCR sequences were rare. Later genetic work tied a missense DCLRE1C variant to beta-chain V and J trimming.

The CDR3 loop spans 14 amino acids. Germline CDR1 SGHTA, CDR2 FQGTGA. V gave up 5 bases and J gave up 4 bases; unmatched junction bases: 7. This chain links TRBV7-3 with TRBJ1-1; 7 bases align to TRBD1. The sequenced sample was PBMCs. This clonotype was obtained from a woman aged 40 to 50 in good health and CMV-seronegative. The CDR3 DNA reads as TGTGCCAGCAGCGCTCAACAGGGGAGCACTGAAGCTTTCTTT. This codes for CASSAQQGSTEAFF.